A single sample gave rise to the 16 T cell receptor beta chains below, sequenced in a study of PD-L1 blockade in urothelial cancer. Time point specified: pretreatment peripheral blood. Libraries were prepared by immunoSEQ multiplex PCR; TCRdb keeps only in-frame clonotypes and omits some of them. This sample has 45,000 to 60,000 clones; 80% to 85% occur once, and the top ten carry roughly 1.9%. The specimen was PBMCs, collected around atezolizumab (anti-PD-L1) treatment. The receptors were gathered from a man aged 50-59 years with urothelial cancer.

This clone showed up just once. V and J are TRBV27 and TRBJ2-7, with D perhaps matching TRBD2 (5 bases). CDR3 length equals 15 residues. V lost 3 bases and J lost 0, with 12 bases in between. Germline V lookup: CDR1 MNHEY, CDR2 SMNVEV (reference sequence). The CDR3 DNA reads TGTGCCAGCAGTTTGTCATTGGGGAGCTCCTACGAGCAGTACGTC. This gives the protein CASSLSLGSSYEQYV.

This chain uses TRBV18 with TRBJ1-4; the match to TRBD1 covers 7 bases. Trimming at V came to 6 bases and at J to 8 bases, leaving 9 bases not matched to a gene. This CDR3 comprises 14 residues. The germline CDR1 and CDR2 sequences are KGHSH and LQKENI. CDR3 in DNA: TGTGCCAGCTCGCGGGACAGCCGCAACGAAAAACTGTTTTTT. It encodes CASSRDSRNEKLFF.

This clone was observed a few times. In DNA form, the CDR3 reads TGTGCCAGCATCCTAGCGGGGGCCTACAATGAGCAGTTCTTC. Its translation: CASILAGAYNEQFF. V is TRBV6-1 and J is TRBJ2-1, with 10 bases fitting TRBD2. This CDR3 spans 14 amino acids. After removal of 7 bases from V and 2 bases from J, the junction contained 2 bases not matched to a gene. The germline gives CDR1 MNHNS, CDR2 SASEGT.

This rearrangement joins TRBV10-3 to TRBJ2-1; 8 bases align to TRBD1. This CDR3 has 13 residues. The J segment lost 7 bases and the V segment lost 10 bases, leaving 9 bases of the junction unmatched. Germline V CDR1 and CDR2: ENHRY, SYGVKD. CDR3 sequence: CASTGQAGNEQFF. CDR3 DNA sequence: TGTGCCAGTACGGGACAGGCGGGGAATGAGCAGTTCTTC.

The genes are TRBV10-3 and TRBJ1-4; D may be TRBD1 (5 bases). The CDR3 length is 15 residues. From germline, CDR1 is ENHRY and CDR2 SYGVKD. The ends were cut back, 0 bases at V and 6 bases at J, with 11 bases in the middle. The DNA for the CDR3 is TGTGCCATCAGTGAGTCGGCGGGGCGGGATGAAAAACTGTTTTTT. It specifies CAISESAGRDEKLFF.

The rearrangement joins TRBV2 to TRBJ1-4; 7 bases align to TRBD1. The CDR3 extends over 15 amino acids. Germline loops: CDR1 SNHLY, CDR2 FYNNEI. J gave up 5 bases and V 2 bases, and 5 bases lay outside the gene matches. In DNA, the CDR3 is TGTGCCAGCAGTGAATTCGGGACAGAAAATGAAAAACTGTTTTTT. This sequence encodes CASSEFGTENEKLFF.

J is TRBJ2-1 and V is TRBV5-6, with D unclear. Looked up from germline, CDR1 is SGHDT and CDR2 is YYEEEE. This CDR3 region has 12 residues. The germline V and J ends were trimmed by 0 bases and 6 bases, with 4 bases remaining between them. CDR3 DNA sequence: TGTGCCAGCAGCTTGGGCGGCAATGAGCAGTTCTTC. This encodes CASSLGGNEQFF.

The chain is built from TRBV18 and TRBJ1-3; D unresolved. V lost 1 base and J 0 bases, leaving 10 bases between the germline ends. The CDR3 covers 16 residues. Germline V gives CDR1 KGHSH, CDR2 LQKENI. The CDR3 spells CASSPLDGSSGNTIYF. The CDR3 bases are TGTGCCAGCTCACCACTGGACGGGAGCTCTGGAAACACCATATATTTT. Full variable domain (missing parts from reference TRBV18 and TRBJ1-3): NAGVMQNPRHLVRRRGQEARLRCSPMKGHSHVYWYRQLPEEGLKFMVYLQKENIIDESGMPKERFSAEFPKEGPSILRIQQVVRGDSAAYFCASSPLDGSSGNTIYFGEGSWLTVV.

V and J are TRBV2 and TRBJ1-2; tentative D call: TRBD1 (5 bases). The germline CDR1 and CDR2 sequences are SNHLY and FYNNEI. V lost 7 bases to trimming and J lost 0 bases, with 15 bases between them. CDR3 size: 15 residues. The CDR3 here is CASTGGTDPNYGYTF. CDR3 DNA: TGTGCCAGCACTGGGGGGACCGATCCTAACTATGGCTACACCTTC. Full variable domain (remainder filled in from reference TRBV2 and TRBJ1-2): EPEVTQTPSHQVTQMGQEVILRCVPISNHLYFYWYRQILGQKVEFLVSFYNNEISEKSEIFDDQFSVERPDGSNFTLKIRSTKLEDSAMYFCASTGGTDPNYGYTFGSGTRLTVV.

The chain couples TRBV7-9 to TRBJ1-4; no firm D call. The CDR3 sequence is 14 residues long. Germline V gene data show CDR1 as SEHNR and CDR2 as FQNEAQ (reference sequence). Trimming took off 5 bases at V and 7 bases at J, with 14 bases between the two ends. The DNA for the CDR3 is TGTGCCAGCAGCAAATGGGAGGATCCTGAAAAACTGTTTTTT. It is translated as CASSKWEDPEKLFF.

In nucleotides, the CDR3 is TGTGCCAGCAGCCGGACAGGGGCCGGAGGAGGTTACCAGCCCCAGCATTTT. This translates into CASSRTGAGGGYQPQHF. The rearrangement uses TRBV4-2 and TRBJ1-5; 9 bases line up with TRBD1. Trimming cost V 4 bases and J 7 bases; bases outside gene matches: 14. Germline loops: CDR1 LGHNA, CDR2 YNFKEQ. The CDR3 consists of 17 residues.

This rearrangement joins TRBV30 to TRBJ1-1; no reliable D call. This CDR3 is 14 amino acids long. V was clipped by 5 bases and J by 6 bases, with 19 bases between them. Germline V gives CDR1 GTSNPN, CDR2 SVGIG (reference sequence). The CDR3 loop is CAWCRVIFIPEAFF. CDR3 DNA sequence: TGTGCCTGGTGCCGCGTAATTTTTATCCCTGAAGCTTTCTTT.

The sample holds one count of this clone. The V call is TRBV15, the J call TRBJ1-1, with 8 bases aligning to TRBD1. The V segment lost 2 bases and the J segment 1 base; nucleotides outside the gene matches: 9. This CDR3 is 17 amino acids long. CDR1 is LNHNV and CDR2 is YYDKDF in the germline V gene (reference sequence). As DNA, the CDR3 is TGTGCCACCAGCAGACGGGGCAGGGGGCGTGGGAACACTGAAGCTTTCTTT. Translating gives CATSRRGRGRGNTEAFF.

The count of this clone is one. The chain joins TRBV6-5 to TRBJ1-1; weak D call: TRBD1 (5 bases). CDR1 is MNHEY, CDR2 SVGAGI, per germline. Trimming took off 3 bases at V and 1 base at J, with 6 bases between the two ends. The CDR3 is 13 amino acids. The CDR3 bases are TGTGCCAGCAGTTATAGGGGGAACACTGAAGCTTTCTTT. Protein: CASSYRGNTEAFF.

The rearrangement joins TRBV28 to TRBJ1-2; the D is unclear. CDR3 size: 15 residues. V dropped 4 bases and J dropped 3 bases, with 15 bases sitting between them. Germline lookup yields CDR1 MDHEN and CDR2 SYDVKM. Here the CDR3 reads CASSWLRGGDYGYTF. In nucleotides, the CDR3 is TGTGCCAGCAGTTGGCTTCGAGGCGGAGACTATGGCTACACCTTC.

The chain joins TRBV19 to TRBJ2-5, with D uncertain. The length of the CDR3 is 14 residues. The germline V gene has CDR1 LNHDA and CDR2 SQIVND (reference sequence). The V gene lost 5 bases and the J gene lost 3 bases, with 13 bases spanning the gap. CDR3 amino acids: CASSSPGSKETQYF. In nucleotides, the CDR3 is TGTGCCAGTAGTTCTCCCGGGTCCAAAGAGACCCAGTACTTC.